This paragraph covers one T cell receptor beta chain sequence. This sample was included in a study of blood T cell repertoires in COVID-19. Study at large: The study drew acute and convalescent COVID-19 samples from the United States, Italy and Spain.

Per germline, CDR1 SGHRS and CDR2 YFSETQ. V dropped 4 bases and J dropped 3; count of bases not matched to a gene: 6. The CDR3 has 14 residues. Original data processing: For nucleated cells, counts were estimated from reference gene primer amplification. TCRdb keeps only in-frame clones here, not all; method: immunoSEQ multiplex PCR. V and J calls and clone size come straight from that table; D and trimming were deduced from the DNA. The table lists under 300,000 clones, 60% to 75% of them singletons. This rearrangement joins TRBV5-1 to TRBJ2-5; 7 nucleotides align to TRBD1. The sample consisted of peripheral blood. The receptor's source is a woman of 80 years or more with acute or convalescent COVID-19. The CDR3 loop is CASSRGTAEETQYF. CDR3 coding DNA: TGCGCCAGCAGCAGGGGGACAGCTGAAGAGACCCAGTACTTC.